The entry below gives a single T cell receptor beta chain sequence along with its context. MiXCR, applied by TCRdb to the 5' RACE reads, yields one record per CDR3 protein. This table has about 340,000 distinct CDR3 sequences, around 12% appearing once. This entry belongs to a study of T cells after yellow fever vaccination. The CDR3 extends over 15 amino acids. Germline V gene sequence: CDR1 SGHNT, CDR2 YYREEE (reference sequence). V dropped 4 bases and J dropped 2; count of bases not matched to a gene: 8. Source: CD4+ T cells sorted from PBMCs, taken 15 days after the yellow fever booster vaccination. This rearrangement joins TRBV5-4 to TRBJ2-7; 8 bases map to TRBD1. The clonotype was recovered from a man younger than 35 who received the YFV17D yellow fever vaccine. The CDR3 spells CASSTDRVMAYEQYV. The CDR3 DNA reads TGTGCCAGCAGCACGGACAGGGTTATGGCCTACGAGCAGTACGTC.